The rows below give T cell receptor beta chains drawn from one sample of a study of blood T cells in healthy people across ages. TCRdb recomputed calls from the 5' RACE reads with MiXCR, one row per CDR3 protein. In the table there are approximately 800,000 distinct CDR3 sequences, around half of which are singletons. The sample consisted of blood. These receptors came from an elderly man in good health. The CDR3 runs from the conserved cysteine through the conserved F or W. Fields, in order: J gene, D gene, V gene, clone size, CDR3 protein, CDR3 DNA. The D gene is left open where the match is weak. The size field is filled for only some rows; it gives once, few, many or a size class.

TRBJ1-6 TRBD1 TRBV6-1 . CASSSRDRENSPLHF TGTGCCAGCAGTTCAAGGGACAGGGAGAATTCACCCCTCCACTTT
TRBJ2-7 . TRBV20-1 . CSARMPNFYNEQYF TGCAGTGCTAGAATGCCCAATTTTTACAATGAGCAGTACTTC
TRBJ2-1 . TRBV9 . CASSVAGPSSYNEQFF TGTGCCAGCAGCGTAGCTGGACCGAGCTCCTACAATGAGCAGTTCTTC
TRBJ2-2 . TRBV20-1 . CSAIELANTGELFF TGCAGTGCTATCGAACTAGCGAACACCGGGGAGCTGTTTTTT
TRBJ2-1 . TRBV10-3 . CAISERGDSNEQFF TGTGCCATCAGTGAACGTGGAGATAGCAATGAGCAGTTCTTC
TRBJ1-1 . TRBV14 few CASSAGRTEAFF TGTGCCAGCAGTGCCGGACGGACTGAAGCTTTCTTT
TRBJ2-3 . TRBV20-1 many CSALIGVSTDTQYF TGCAGTGCTCTGATTGGAGTTAGCACAGATACGCAGTATTTT
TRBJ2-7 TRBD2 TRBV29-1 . CSVRGGNEQYF TGCAGCGTTCGGGGGGGCAATGAGCAGTACTTC
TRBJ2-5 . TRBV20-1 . CSASVRASGETQYF TGCAGTGCTAGCGTCAGGGCTTCTGGTGAGACCCAGTACTTC
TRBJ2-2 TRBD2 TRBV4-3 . CASSRVLGTSGRAGTGELFF TGCGCCAGCAGCCGAGTCCTCGGGACTAGCGGGAGGGCTGGCACCGGGGAGCTGTTTTTT
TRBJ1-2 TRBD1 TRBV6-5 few CASSADRGPYGYTF TGTGCCAGCAGCGCAGACAGGGGTCCCTATGGCTACACCTTC
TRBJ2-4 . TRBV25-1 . CASSLSPANIQYF TGTGCCAGCAGTTTATCCCCCGCAAACATTCAGTACTTC
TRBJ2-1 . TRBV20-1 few CSARAPRGGVGNEQFF TGCAGTGCTAGAGCCCCACGAGGTGGAGTAGGTAATGAGCAGTTCTTC
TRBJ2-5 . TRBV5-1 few CASGGGGRETQYF TGCGCCAGCGGAGGGGGAGGCCGGGAGACCCAGTACTTC
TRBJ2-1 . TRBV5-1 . CASSLDRTNEQFF TGCGCCAGCAGCCTCGACAGGACCAATGAGCAGTTCTTC
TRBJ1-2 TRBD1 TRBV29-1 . CSVPRASQGNYGYTF TGCAGCGTTCCACGGGCATCACAGGGGAACTATGGCTACACCTTC
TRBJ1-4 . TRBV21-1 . CASSNGVSNEKLFF TGTGCCAGCAGCAATGGGGTATCTAATGAAAAACTGTTTTTT
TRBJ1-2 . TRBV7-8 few CASSSPRGNYGYTF TGTGCCAGCAGCTCCCCCAGGGGAAACTATGGCTACACCTTC
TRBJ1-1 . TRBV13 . CVSSFTITEAFF TGTGTCAGCAGCTTTACAATCACTGAAGCTTTCTTT
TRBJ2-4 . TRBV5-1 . CASSPRSMSADIQYF TGCGCCAGCAGCCCCAGGAGCATGAGCGCTGACATTCAGTACTTC
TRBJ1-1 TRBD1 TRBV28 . CASQDRVTEAFF TGTGCCAGCCAAGACAGGGTAACTGAAGCTTTCTTT
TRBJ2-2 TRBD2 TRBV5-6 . CASSFGGGHTGELFF TGTGCCAGCAGCTTTGGCGGGGGTCACACCGGGGAGCTGTTTTTT
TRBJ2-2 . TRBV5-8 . CASSLYRADGELFF TGTGCCAGCAGCTTATACAGGGCGGACGGGGAGCTGTTTTTT
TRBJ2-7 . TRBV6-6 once CASTPGGNKDYEQYF TGTGCCAGCACTCCAGGGGGGAACAAAGACTACGAGCAGTACTTC
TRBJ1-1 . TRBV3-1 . CASSQAARNTEAFF TGTGCCAGCAGCCAAGCCGCCCGGAACACCGAAGCTTTCTTT
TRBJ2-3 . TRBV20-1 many CSGSGPSTDTQYF TGCAGTGGAAGCGGGCCTAGCACAGATACGCAGTATTTT
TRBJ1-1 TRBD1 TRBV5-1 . CASSFDYRGNTEAFF TGCGCCAGCAGCTTCGATTACAGGGGGAACACTGAAGCTTTCTTT
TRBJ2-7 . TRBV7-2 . CASSLVPRLVSHEQYF TGTGCCAGCAGCTTAGTTCCCCGACTAGTGAGCCACGAGCAGTACTTC
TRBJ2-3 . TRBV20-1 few CSARGAVGDTQYF TGCAGTGCTAGAGGAGCGGTAGGAGATACGCAGTATTTT
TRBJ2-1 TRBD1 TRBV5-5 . CASSPGQGKVDEQFF TGTGCCAGCAGCCCGGGACAGGGAAAGGTGGATGAGCAGTTCTTC
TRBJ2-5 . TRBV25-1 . CASSEGLGWQTQYF TGTGCCAGCAGTGAAGGCTTGGGGTGGCAGACCCAGTACTTC
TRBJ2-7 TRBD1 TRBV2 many CASSEGQGAQYF TGTGCCAGCAGTGAGGGACAGGGGGCACAGTACTTC
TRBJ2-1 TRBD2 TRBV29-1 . CSVSGSNNEQFF TGCAGCGTGAGCGGGAGCAACAATGAGCAGTTCTTC
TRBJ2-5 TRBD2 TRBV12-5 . CASGLPSLGGRPGEQYF TGTGCTAGTGGTTTGCCCTCGTTGGGCGGGAGGCCCGGGGAGCAGTACTTC
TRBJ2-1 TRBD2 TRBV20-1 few CSAGGGGTSGNIHEQFF TGCAGTGCTGGCGGCGGGGGGACTAGCGGGAATATCCATGAGCAGTTCTTC
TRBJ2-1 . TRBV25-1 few CASTAWPNEQFF TGTGCCAGCACGGCCTGGCCGAATGAGCAGTTCTTC
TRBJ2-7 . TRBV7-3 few CASSSRLAEFYEQYF TGTGCCAGCAGCTCCAGGCTAGCCGAATTCTACGAGCAGTACTTC
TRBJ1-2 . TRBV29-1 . CSVEDPGRPYGYTF TGCAGCGTTGAAGACCCAGGACGCCCCTATGGCTACACCTTC
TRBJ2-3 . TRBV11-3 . CASSFAGRAAQKADTQYF TGTGCCAGCAGCTTTGCGGGCAGGGCGGCCCAGAAGGCAGATACGCAGTATTTT
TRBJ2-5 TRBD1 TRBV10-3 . CAISIQGQETQYF TGTGCCATCAGCATACAGGGGCAAGAGACCCAGTACTTC
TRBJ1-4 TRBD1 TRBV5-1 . CASSWGTDEKLFF TGCGCCAGCAGCTGGGGGACAGATGAAAAACTGTTTTTT
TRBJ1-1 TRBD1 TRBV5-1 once CASSAQGEANTEAFF TGCGCCAGCAGCGCTCAGGGGGAGGCGAACACTGAAGCTTTCTTT
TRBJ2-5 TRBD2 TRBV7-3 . CASSLAPASGRGRVGETQYF TGTGCCAGCAGCTTAGCCCCCGCTAGCGGAAGAGGTCGTGTTGGAGAGACCCAGTACTTC
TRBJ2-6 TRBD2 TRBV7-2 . CASSPRTSGSFGANVLTF TGTGCCAGCAGCCCCCGGACTAGCGGGAGTTTTGGGGCCAACGTCCTGACTTTC
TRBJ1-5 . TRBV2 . CASSVDFQPQHF TGTGCCAGCAGTGTTGACTTCCAGCCCCAGCATTTT
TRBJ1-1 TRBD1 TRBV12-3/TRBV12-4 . CASSPSNTGVRTEAFF TGTGCCAGCAGTCCCTCAAACACAGGGGTCAGGACTGAAGCTTTCTTT
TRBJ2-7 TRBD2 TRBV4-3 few CASSQTLGGSAAYEQYF TGCGCCAGCAGCCAAACCCTCGGCGGGAGTGCGGCCTACGAGCAGTACTTC
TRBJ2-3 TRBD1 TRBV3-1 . CASSRDRGVGDTQYF TGTGCCAGCAGCCGGGACAGGGGGGTAGGAGATACGCAGTATTTT
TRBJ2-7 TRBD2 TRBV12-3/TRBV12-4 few CASTPSLREVTYEQYF TGTGCCAGCACTCCCTCTCTGCGGGAGGTCACCTACGAGCAGTACTTC